A single sample gave rise to the 8 T cell receptor beta chains below, sequenced in a study of glioma-infiltrating T cells after dendritic cell vaccination. The method was immunoSEQ multiplex PCR; TCRdb's version includes in-frame clones alone and lacks a portion of them. The data hold under 130,000 clones, with 75% to 85% observed a single time. The sequencing here drew on blood, taken before dendritic cell vaccination. The receptors originated from a human donor with glioblastoma.

The gene calls are TRBV7-2 and TRBJ1-5; 7 nucleotides agree with TRBD1. The CDR3 runs to 15 residues. V lost 5 bases, J lost 0 bases, and 4 bases stayed unmatched. Germline CDR1 reads SGHTA; CDR2 reads FQGNSA. The chain's CDR3 is CASSIGQVSNQPQHF. In nucleotides, the CDR3 is TGTGCCAGCAGCATAGGACAGGTTAGCAATCAGCCCCAGCATTTT.

J is TRBJ1-2 and V is TRBV6-5, with TRBD1 as a possible D gene (5 bases). In germline, CDR1 is MNHEY, CDR2 SVGAGI. This CDR3 has 15 amino acids. Trimming cost V 2 bases and J 6 bases, with 16 bases left between them. CDR3 protein: CASSYAGRVTDGYTF. For the CDR3, the DNA is TGTGCCAGCAGTTACGCGGGACGTGTCACTGATGGCTACACCTTC.

The rearrangement uses TRBV5-1 and TRBJ2-2; 15 bases align to TRBD2. The V gene end was trimmed by 4 bases and the J gene end by 5 bases; junction bases not matched to a gene: 6. The CDR3 is 17 residues long. Germline V gene data show CDR1 as SGHRS and CDR2 as YFSETQ. The DNA of the CDR3 is TGCGCCAGCAGCGCAGGACTAGCGGGGGGGCCGACCGGGGAGCTGTTTTTT. This translates into CASSAGLAGGPTGELFF.

The V and J genes are TRBV12-5 and TRBJ1-2; 9 nucleotides line up with TRBD1. The CDR3 is 17 residues long. The trim removed 1 base at V and 8 bases at J, leaving 14 bases unmatched. CDR1 and CDR2 from the germline V gene are LGHNT and FRNRAP. The CDR3 sequence is CASGLDPKRQGVEGYTF. The CDR3 nucleotides read TGTGCTAGTGGTTTGGACCCCAAAAGACAGGGGGTTGAAGGCTACACCTTC.

For the CDR3, the DNA is TGTGCCTGGAGTGGGGGGCGGGTCGACGAGCAGTACTTC. Amino acids: CAWSGGRVDEQYF. The chain links TRBV30 to TRBJ2-7, with TRBD1 as a possible D gene (6 bases). The germline gives CDR1 GTSNPN, CDR2 SVGIG (reference sequence). The CDR3 totals 13 residues. Trimming took off 1 base at V and 5 bases at J, with 12 bases between the two ends.

J is TRBJ1-5 and V is TRBV5-1; unclear D gene. CDR1 is SGHRS and CDR2 is YFSETQ in the germline V gene. The CDR3 has 15 residues. With 0 bases removed from V and 6 bases from J, the gap between germline ends came to 13 bases. This CDR3 is CASSLGLGDGQPQHF. As DNA, the CDR3 is TGCGCCAGCAGCTTGGGTCTAGGTGATGGTCAGCCCCAGCATTTT.

V and J are TRBV19 and TRBJ2-7; no definite D call. Germline loops: CDR1 LNHDA, CDR2 SQIVND (reference sequence). Trimming shortened V by 2 bases and J by 0 bases, and 5 bases separated the two germline ends. The CDR3 has 13 amino acids. CDR3 sequence (DNA): TGTGCCAGTAGTATACAGGCCTCCTACGAGCAGTACTTC. Its protein product is CASSIQASYEQYF.

The genes are TRBV30 and TRBJ1-2; D is possibly TRBD1 (5 bases). The V gene lost 0 bases and the J gene lost 8 bases, with 16 bases spanning the gap. CDR1 and CDR2 from the germline V gene are GTSNPN and SVGIG (reference sequence). The length of the CDR3 is 14 residues. The CDR3 loop reads CAWSVVGGVGGYTF. CDR3 sequence (DNA): TGTGCCTGGAGTGTAGTCGGGGGAGTGGGGGGCTACACCTTC.